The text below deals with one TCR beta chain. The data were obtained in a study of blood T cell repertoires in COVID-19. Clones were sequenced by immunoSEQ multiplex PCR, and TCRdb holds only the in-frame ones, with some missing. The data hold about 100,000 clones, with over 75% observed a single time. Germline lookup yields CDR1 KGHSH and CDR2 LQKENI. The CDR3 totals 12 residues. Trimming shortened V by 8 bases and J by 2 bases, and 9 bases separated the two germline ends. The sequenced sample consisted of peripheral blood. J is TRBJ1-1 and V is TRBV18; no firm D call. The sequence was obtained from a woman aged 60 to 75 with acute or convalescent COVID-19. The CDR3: CASQQLNTEAFF. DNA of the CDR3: TGTGCCAGCCAACAGCTAAACACTGAAGCTTTCTTT.